These T cell receptor beta chains were read from a single sample in a study of blood T cell repertoires in COVID-19. Data came from immunoSEQ multiplex PCR; TCRdb stores just in-frame clones and leaves some out. The table shows 35,000 to 50,000 clones, with roughly nine tenths occurring only once. Sequencing was done on a sample of peripheral blood. Receptors originate from an older man with active COVID-19. Both conserved end residues are part of each CDR3. Each record gives: V gene, J gene, CDR3 protein.

TRBV11-2	TRBJ2-1	CASSIIRLAGVPNNEQFF
TRBV20-1	TRBJ1-2	CSAHSISGYTF
TRBV24-1	TRBJ2-2	CATSDLGTGVEFGGELFF
TRBV7-9	TRBJ2-1	CASSLTGTAIDEQFF
TRBV20-1	TRBJ1-1	CSASPLPTGGNTEAFF
TRBV7-8	TRBJ1-2	CASSRTETYGYTF
TRBV5-1	TRBJ1-4	CASAERTTNEKLFF
TRBV5-1	TRBJ2-3	CASSLGLAATDTQYF
TRBV3-1/TRBV3-2	TRBJ2-3	CASSLPGTSGGNTDTQYF
TRBV7-9	TRBJ2-7	CASSLAHLEPIRELCEQYF
TRBV7-2	TRBJ2-3	CASSRTGTDTQYF
TRBV5-1	TRBJ2-7	CASSLQGGGAHEQYF
TRBV4-3	TRBJ1-4	CASSQDRGEGSEKLFF
TRBV7-2	TRBJ2-7	CASSTGQGAGVQYF
TRBV18	TRBJ1-1	CASSRDRGGDTEAFF
TRBV7-9	TRBJ2-3	CASSLALAGGHLDTQYF
TRBV30	TRBJ1-5	CAWSVRVADQSQPQHF
TRBV7-6	TRBJ1-4	CASSLVDGGRGNEKLFF
TRBV3-1/TRBV3-2	TRBJ2-2	CASSQRGITGELFF
TRBV9	TRBJ1-4	CASSPRDRGYGNEKLFF
TRBV11-3	TRBJ2-7	CASSLGTETEQYF
TRBV6-1	TRBJ2-2	CASSGALVLETGELFF
TRBV4-3	TRBJ2-1	CASSQELAEYNEQFF
TRBV7-8	TRBJ1-6	CASSLRDRANNSPLHF
TRBV11-1	TRBJ2-3	CASSPPGLGTDTQYF
TRBV6-6	TRBJ2-1	CASHWIAGGHEQFF
TRBV5-8	TRBJ2-1	CASSLPGTGSSSYNEQFF
TRBV10-1	TRBJ1-2	CASSGSRTGGANYGYTF
TRBV7-8	TRBJ2-2	CASFRRELNTGELFF
TRBV27	TRBJ2-7	CASSRLGQGASEQYF
TRBV11-2	TRBJ1-2	CASSLLQGPYGYTF
TRBV28	TRBJ2-3	CASRSTDTQYF
TRBV6-2/TRBV6-3	TRBJ1-4	CASSRRGEKLFF
TRBV5-4	TRBJ2-7	CASSLSRSGGYGEQYF
TRBV7-2	TRBJ2-2	CASSARLSGGPNTGELFF
TRBV5-1	TRBJ1-5	CASSLAGSNQPQHF
TRBV6-1	TRBJ2-1	CASSEALAGAYNEQFF
TRBV29-1	TRBJ1-4	CSVREGSGNEKLFF
TRBV9	TRBJ2-2	CASSVTGEGTGELFF
TRBV6-2/TRBV6-3	TRBJ2-6	CASSSGGATGANVLTF
TRBV5-8	TRBJ2-2	CASSLGRAGELFF
TRBV4-2	TRBJ2-3	CASSQVPRGEGTDTQYF
TRBV11-3	TRBJ2-1	CASSPYGGSSYNEQFF
TRBV10-1	TRBJ2-3	CASSESSDRVSTDTQYF
TRBV27	TRBJ1-1	CASSRQGAAMNTEAFF
TRBV20-1	TRBJ1-5	CSASRQGYSNQPQHF